Presented here are 30 T cell receptor beta chains from one specimen sequenced in a study of chemoradiotherapy in HPV16-positive cancers. Sequenced by immunoSEQ multiplex PCR; TCRdb stores in-frame clones only, minus some. In the table there are about 67,000 clones, roughly 90% of which are singletons. The input for sequencing was blood, taken from a patient who underwent chemoradiotherapy. The receptors originated from a human donor with HPV-associated anogenital cancer.

The CDR3 DNA reads as TGCGCCAGCAGCATAGCTACAGGGAACCAAGAGACCCAGTACTTC. The encoded protein is CASSIATGNQETQYF. This chain uses TRBV5-1 with TRBJ2-5; possible D gene TRBD1, 6 bases. The germline V and J ends were trimmed by 4 bases and 0 bases, with 13 bases remaining between them. The CDR3 extends over 15 amino acids. The germline gives CDR1 SGHRS, CDR2 YFSETQ. The variable domain in full, completed from reference TRBV5-1 and TRBJ2-5, reads KAGVTQTPRYLIKTRGQQVTLSCSPISGHRSVSWYQQTPGQGLQFLFEYFSETQRNKGNFPGRFSGRQFSNSRSEMNVSTLELGDSALYLCASSIATGNQETQYFGPGTRLLVL.

The genes are TRBV2 and TRBJ2-1, with 10 nucleotides matching TRBD2. Per germline, CDR1 SNHLY and CDR2 FYNNEI. The J segment lost 6 bases and the V segment lost 2 bases, leaving 7 bases of the junction unmatched. This CDR3 is built from 16 residues. The CDR3 DNA reads as TGTGCCAGCAGTGAACAGAGCGGGAGGGGGGTCAATGAGCAGTTCTTC. This codes for CASSEQSGRGVNEQFF.

This clone was observed a single time. This chain's CDR3 is CASSLGGTEETQYF. CDR3 DNA: TGCGCCAGCAGCTTGGGGGGGACCGAAGAGACCCAGTACTTC. This chain uses TRBV5-1 with TRBJ2-5; tentatively, D is TRBD1 or TRBD2 (5 bases each). Per the germline V gene, CDR1 is SGHRS and CDR2 is YFSETQ. The CDR3 sequence is 14 residues long. Between the trimmed V and J ends, which lost 0 bases and 3 bases, there was a span of 9 bases.

With respect to this clone: Germline and junction disagree at one end, which may indicate a read error. The chain is built from TRBV7-7 and TRBJ2-1; TRBD1 aligns across 8 bases. CDR3 length: 16 amino acids. Germline V gives CDR1 SSHAT, CDR2 FNYEAQ (reference sequence). Here the CDR3 reads CASSLDGQGGRNEQFF. The CDR3 region has the DNA TGTGCTAGCAGCTTAGACGGACAGGGAGGACGCAATGAGCAGTTCTTC.

The V gene is TRBV9, the J gene TRBJ1-1, with D tentatively TRBD1 (6 bases). V was clipped by 2 bases and J by 5 bases, with 10 bases between them. Germline-derived CDR1 and CDR2 are SGDLS and YYNGEE. The length of the CDR3 is 13 residues. The CDR3 nucleotides are TGTGCCAGCAGCGTGGGGGGCATGACTGAAGCTTTCTTT. As protein: CASSVGGMTEAFF.

Points on this clone: Other DNA sequences in this sample translate to the same CDR3. The chain links TRBV19 to TRBJ1-1; D is unclear. From germline, CDR1 is LNHDA and CDR2 SQIVND (reference sequence). Trimming cost V 0 bases and J 0 bases, with 8 bases left between them. The CDR3 has 15 amino acids. The CDR3 loop is CASSIDRSMNTEAFF. The CDR3, as DNA: TGTGCCAGTAGTATAGACAGGTCTATGAACACTGAAGCTTTCTTT.

The genes are TRBV6-5 and TRBJ2-3; the D is unclear. Looked up from germline, CDR1 is MNHEY and CDR2 is SVGAGI. V was trimmed by 4 bases and J by 10 bases, leaving 18 bases between them. This CDR3 has 14 residues. CDR3 residues: CASSSPGPQVAQYF. CDR3 DNA: TGTGCCAGCAGTTCTCCGGGCCCTCAGGTTGCGCAGTATTTT.

CDR3 in DNA: TGTGCCAGCAGCTTCAGGACACCTGGAAACACCATATATTTT. Amino acid sequence: CASSFRTPGNTIYF. The genes are TRBV7-9 and TRBJ1-3, with D perhaps matching TRBD1 (5 bases). The V gene lost 3 bases and the J gene lost 2 bases, with 8 bases spanning the gap. Germline V CDR1 and CDR2: SEHNR, FQNEAQ (reference sequence). CDR3 size: 14 residues.

With respect to this clone: A read error may account for a junction end that differs from germline. This chain uses TRBV6-5 with TRBJ1-4; TRBD1 matches at 7 bases. The germline V gene has CDR1 MNHEY and CDR2 SVGAGI. CDR3 length: 13 amino acids. The CDR3 nucleotides are TGTGCCATCAGTGGAGGGGGCAATGAAAAACTGTTTTTT. Protein: CAISGGGNEKLFF.

This clone was observed a few times. CDR3 in amino acids: CASSESNQPQHF. The CDR3 region has the DNA TGCGCCAGCAGTGAGTCCAATCAGCCCCAGCATTTT. The chain links TRBV10-1 to TRBJ1-5; no reliable D call. V shed 0 bases and J shed 3 bases, with 0 bases lying between them. The germline CDR1 and CDR2 sequences are WNHNN and SYGVQD (reference sequence). This CDR3 is built from 12 residues.

The chain joins TRBV6-5 to TRBJ1-1; D not certain. Trimming pared 7 bases from V and 8 bases from J, leaving 20 bases between. The length of the CDR3 is 14 residues. Germline CDR1 and CDR2: MNHEY and SVGAGI. The CDR3 DNA sequence: TGTGCCAGCATCATGGTAGCGACCAACTCAGAAGCTTTCTTT. Its translation is CASIMVATNSEAFF.

A single count supports this clone. The V gene is TRBV9, the J gene TRBJ1-1, with D unresolved. With 0 bases removed from V and 4 bases from J, the gap between germline ends came to 16 bases. The CDR3 sequence is 16 residues long. The germline gives CDR1 SGDLS, CDR2 YYNGEE. The CDR3 bases are TGTGCCAGCAGCGTAGTTCCCAGCTCTACGGGCACTGAAGCTTTCTTT. Residues: CASSVVPSSTGTEAFF.

The V gene is TRBV6-6, the J gene TRBJ1-5, with D possibly TRBD1 on 6 matching bases. Trimming cost V 0 bases and J 3 bases, with 9 bases left between them. Germline lookup yields CDR1 MNHNY and CDR2 SVGAGI (reference sequence). The CDR3 contains 15 residues. CDR3 loop: CASSYSGGANQPQHF. DNA for the CDR3: TGTGCCAGCAGTTACTCGGGGGGGGCCAATCAGCCCCAGCATTTT.

The V and J genes are TRBV2 and TRBJ2-5, with 12 bases aligning to TRBD2. CDR1 and CDR2 (germline): SNHLY, FYNNEI. The CDR3 covers 14 residues. J lost 5 bases, V lost 6 bases, and 4 bases had no gene match. Here the CDR3 reads CASRLAGGMETQYF. CDR3 nucleotide sequence: TGTGCCAGCAGACTAGCGGGAGGTATGGAGACCCAGTACTTC.

This chain uses TRBV30 with TRBJ2-3, with 9 positions matching TRBD2. The CDR3 totals 15 residues. From germline, CDR1 is GTSNPN and CDR2 SVGIG (reference sequence). Germline trimming cut 2 bases from V and 5 bases from J; bases unmatched to any gene: 8. The CDR3 loop reads CAWSRLAVLGDTQYF. The DNA of the CDR3 is TGTGCCTGGAGTAGACTAGCGGTCTTGGGAGATACGCAGTATTTT.

The chain has TRBV4-1 and TRBJ2-4, with D uncertain. V lost 2 bases and J lost 2, with 13 bases in between. There are 16 residues in the CDR3. The V gene's germline CDR1 is MGHRA and CDR2 YSYEKL. Here the CDR3 reads CASSQNLGPPKNIQYF. In nucleotides, the CDR3 is TGCGCCAGCAGCCAAAACCTAGGGCCACCCAAAAACATTCAGTACTTC.

This sequence joins TRBV2 and TRBJ2-5; no clear D gene. V was shortened by 3 bases and J by 4 bases, with 6 bases between the two germline ends. Per the germline V gene, CDR1 is SNHLY and CDR2 is FYNNEI. CDR3 length: 12 residues. CDR3 DNA sequence: TGTGCCAGCAGTGACCTGATAGAGACCCAGTACTTC. This gives the protein CASSDLIETQYF. Full variable domain (outside the CDR3, taken from reference TRBV2 and TRBJ2-5): EPEVTQTPSHQVTQMGQEVILRCVPISNHLYFYWYRQILGQKVEFLVSFYNNEISEKSEIFDDQFSVERPDGSNFTLKIRSTKLEDSAMYFCASSDLIETQYFGPGTRLLVL.

V and J are TRBV18 and TRBJ1-1; D uncertain. Trimming took 2 bases from V and 7 from J, leaving 20 bases between them. Germline V gene lookup returns CDR1 KGHSH and CDR2 LQKENI. The CDR3 consists of 16 residues. The CDR3 sequence is CASSPSTVQGLGEAFF. In nucleotides, the CDR3 is TGTGCCAGCTCACCATCAACAGTCCAAGGGTTGGGTGAAGCTTTCTTT.

The rearrangement joins TRBV25-1 to TRBJ2-3; the D is unclear. V shed 2 bases and J shed 2 bases, with 11 bases lying between them. CDR1 is MGHDK, CDR2 SYGVNS, per germline. The CDR3 is 15 residues long. CDR3 nucleotides: TGTGCCAGCAGTGAAGTCGGTTTGGCCACAGATACGCAGTATTTT. Amino acid sequence: CASSEVGLATDTQYF.

The chain carries TRBV6-1 and TRBJ1-1, with D possibly matching TRBD1 (6 bases). This CDR3 comprises 16 residues. Germline CDR1 and CDR2: MNHNS and SASEGT. V dropped 4 bases and J dropped 8 bases, with 23 bases sitting between them. CDR3 coding DNA: TGTGCCAGCAGTGGTCTGGGGGGAACAGGGAGTTCGGAAGCTTTCTTT. As protein: CASSGLGGTGSSEAFF.

The table lists this clone with a count of one. This sequence joins TRBV7-8 and TRBJ2-1; unclear D gene. The CDR3 is 13 residues long. Germline V gives CDR1 SGHVS, CDR2 FQNEAQ. V lost 5 bases to trimming and J lost 4 bases, with 9 bases between them. The chain's CDR3 is CASSSPGYNEQFF. The CDR3 DNA sequence: TGTGCCAGCAGCAGTCCTGGATACAATGAGCAGTTCTTC.

The chain carries TRBV10-2 and TRBJ1-3; weak D call: TRBD1 (5 bases). In germline, CDR1 is WSHSY, CDR2 SAAADI. The CDR3 contains 15 residues. V was cut by 3 bases and J by 5 bases, with 14 bases left in between. The CDR3 DNA sequence: TGCGCCAGCAGTGACCCCCGGACAATTAGAAACACCATATATTTT. Residues: CASSDPRTIRNTIYF.

The chain combines TRBV11-2 with TRBJ2-3; 15 bases match TRBD2. Germline CDR1 SGHAT, CDR2 FQNNGV. This CDR3 contains 17 residues. The V segment lost 1 base and the J segment 4 bases; nucleotides outside the gene matches: 3. The CDR3 DNA reads as TGTGCCAGCAGCTTAGGTGGGACTAGCGGGAGGTCAGATACGCAGTATTTT. Translated, it gives CASSLGGTSGRSDTQYF.

The J gene is TRBJ2-7, the V gene TRBV6-5; D is possibly TRBD2 (5 bases). The CDR3 is 13 amino acids. The germline V and J ends were trimmed by 5 bases and 3 bases, with 11 bases remaining between them. Germline CDR1 MNHEY, CDR2 SVGAGI. CDR3 DNA: TGTGCCAGCAGTCCGGACTCTAACTACGAGCAGTACTTC. Translating it yields CASSPDSNYEQYF.

The V call is TRBV19, the J call TRBJ1-6; D perhaps matches TRBD1 (5 bases). Germline-derived CDR1 and CDR2 are LNHDA and SQIVND (reference sequence). The CDR3 has 15 residues. Trimming took off 2 bases at V and 9 bases at J, with 14 bases between the two ends. CDR3 sequence: CASSILTDVGSPLHF. The CDR3, as DNA: TGTGCCAGTAGTATATTGACAGATGTGGGTTCACCCCTCCACTTT. The variable domain in full, completed from reference TRBV19 and TRBJ1-6, reads DGGITQSPKYLFRKEGQNVTLSCEQNLNHDAMYWYRQDPGQGLRLIYYSQIVNDFQKGDIAEGYSVSREKKESFPLTVTSAQKNPTAFYLCASSILTDVGSPLHFGNGTRLTVT.

V is TRBV5-1 and J is TRBJ2-7, with D perhaps matching TRBD1 (5 bases). V was cut by 0 bases and J by 4 bases, with 11 bases left in between. The CDR3 has 14 amino acids. Germline CDR1 and CDR2: SGHRS and YFSETQ. This CDR3 is CASSLGQYMYEQYF. DNA for the CDR3: TGCGCCAGCAGCTTGGGACAGTACATGTACGAGCAGTACTTC.

This clone was found once. This chain joins TRBV9 and TRBJ2-3; D may match TRBD1 or TRBD2 (5 bases each). The germline V and J ends were trimmed by 6 bases and 3 bases, with 17 bases remaining between them. Germline V gene data show CDR1 as SGDLS and CDR2 as YYNGEE. CDR3 size: 15 residues. CDR3 DNA: TGTGCCAGCAACTCCGGGACCGTAGGGACAGATACGCAGTATTTT. Translating it yields CASNSGTVGTDTQYF.

V and J are TRBV10-2 and TRBJ2-7; 7 nucleotides line up with TRBD1. Trimming removed 4 bases from V and 1 base from J; junction bases left unmatched: 4. Germline lookup yields CDR1 WSHSY and CDR2 SAAADI. The CDR3 covers 14 residues. In DNA form, the CDR3 reads TGCGCCAGCAGTGGGTTGGACAGGTCCTACGAGCAGTACTTC. Translating it yields CASSGLDRSYEQYF.

V is TRBV27 and J is TRBJ2-7, with 12 positions matching TRBD2. J was trimmed by 4 bases and V by 0 bases; bases with no gene match: 4. This CDR3 has 16 residues. Germline assignment: CDR1 MNHEY and CDR2 SMNVEV (reference sequence). Here the CDR3 reads CASSLSVTSGSYEQYF. CDR3 coding DNA: TGTGCCAGCAGTTTATCGGTGACTAGCGGGAGTTACGAGCAGTACTTC.

The J gene is TRBJ1-4, the V gene TRBV6-1; D uncertain. Germline V CDR1 and CDR2: MNHNS, SASEGT. The CDR3 is 13 residues long. The V and J ends lost 10 bases and 3 bases respectively, with 12 bases between them. CDR3 coding DNA: TGTGCCATCTTGTTGCGTTCTAATGAAAAACTGTTTTTT. As protein: CAILLRSNEKLFF.